The 17 T cell receptor beta chains given below trace back to one sample, sequenced in a study of blood T cell repertoires in COVID-19. Method: immunoSEQ multiplex PCR; TCRdb's copy keeps in-frame clones and lacks some. The sample has roughly 86,000 clones, roughly four fifths seen once. The sample was peripheral blood. The receptor set was obtained from a human donor in a cohort sampled during active COVID-19.

The chain joins TRBV4-1 to TRBJ2-1; maybe TRBD2 (5 bases). Trimming pared 0 bases from V and 6 bases from J, leaving 9 bases between. Per the germline V gene, CDR1 is MGHRA and CDR2 is YSYEKL. This CDR3 has 14 amino acids. DNA for the CDR3: TGCGCCAGCAGCCAAGAGGAGGTTCCCAATGAGCAGTTCTTC. Translating gives CASSQEEVPNEQFF.

Only one count was recorded for this clone. The chain links TRBV27 to TRBJ1-1; D possibly corresponds to TRBD1 (6 bases). The CDR3 runs 13 residues. V lost 2 bases and J lost 3, with 7 bases in between. Germline CDR1 reads MNHEY; CDR2 reads SMNVEV (reference sequence). The CDR3 loop is CASSLTGHTEAFF. CDR3 in DNA: TGTGCCAGCAGTTTAACAGGGCACACTGAAGCTTTCTTT.

The J gene is TRBJ1-2, the V gene TRBV21-1; TRBD1 is the table's D call, not checked against the DNA. TRBV21-1 is a known pseudogene. The CDR3 totals 15 residues. CDR3 sequence reads: CASSKGQGRIYGYTF. CDR3 DNA sequence: TGTGCCAGCAGCAAAGGACAGGGGCGTATCTATGGCTACACCTTC.

This clone has a single count. The chain's CDR3 is CASRDSGHSTDTQYF. DNA for the CDR3: TGTGCCAGCAGAGATAGCGGACACAGCACAGATACGCAGTATTTT. The chain is built from TRBV7-2 and TRBJ2-3, with D perhaps matching TRBD2 (6 bases). Deletions cut 6 bases from V and 0 bases from J, with 13 bases between. Germline CDR1 SGHTA, CDR2 FQGNSA. This CDR3 contains 15 residues.

The chain couples TRBV5-1 to TRBJ2-2, with 8 bases matching TRBD2. The trim removed 4 bases at V and 7 bases at J, leaving 9 bases unmatched. In germline, CDR1 is SGHRS, CDR2 YFSETQ. There are 15 residues in the CDR3. In DNA, the CDR3 is TGCGCCAGCAGCACCCGGGGGGGTCCGATCGGGGAGCTGTTTTTT. Encoded protein: CASSTRGGPIGELFF.

The rearrangement links TRBV2 to TRBJ2-7; D uncertain. V shed 0 bases and J shed 2 bases, with 11 bases lying between them. In germline, CDR1 is SNHLY, CDR2 FYNNEI. CDR3 length equals 15 residues. The chain's CDR3 is CASSEAAGPPYEQYF. The CDR3 DNA is TGTGCCAGCAGTGAAGCGGCAGGCCCCCCCTACGAGCAGTACTTC. The complete variable domain, with remaining parts taken from reference TRBV2 and TRBJ2-7, reads EPEVTQTPSHQVTQMGQEVILRCVPISNHLYFYWYRQILGQKVEFLVSFYNNEISEKSEIFDDQFSVERPDGSNFTLKIRSTKLEDSAMYFCASSEAAGPPYEQYFGPGTRLTVT.

The chain couples TRBV5-4 to TRBJ2-5; D perhaps matches TRBD2 (5 bases). V lost 4 bases, J lost 1 base, and 14 bases lay in between. Germline CDR1 reads SGHNT; CDR2 reads YYREEE (reference sequence). CDR3 size: 15 residues. CDR3 loop: CASSGGSGSQETQYF. The CDR3 DNA reads TGTGCCAGCAGCGGAGGATCGGGCAGCCAAGAGACCCAGTACTTC.

The chain links TRBV5-4 to TRBJ1-2; D uncertain. The CDR3 is 13 residues long. Germline V gene lookup returns CDR1 SGHNT and CDR2 YYREEE (reference sequence). Deletions cut 4 bases from V and 7 bases from J, with 14 bases between. The CDR3 reads CASSLDTEGGYTF. CDR3 nucleotides: TGTGCCAGCAGCCTCGACACGGAGGGTGGCTACACCTTC.

J is TRBJ1-2 and V is TRBV6-5; 11 bases match TRBD1. The CDR3 is 14 residues long. The germline V gene encodes CDR1 MNHEY and CDR2 SVGAGI. The trim removed 6 bases at V and 7 bases at J, leaving 7 bases unmatched. The CDR3 coding sequence is TGTGCCAGCAGATGGGACAGGGGGTCTGGTGGCTACACCTTC. It translates to CASRWDRGSGGYTF.

The V and J genes are TRBV11-2 and TRBJ2-1; D ambiguous. Trimming cost V 3 bases and J 9 bases, with 18 bases left between them. Per germline, CDR1 SGHAT and CDR2 FQNNGV. The length of the CDR3 is 15 residues. CDR3 coding DNA: TGTGCCAGCAGCTTGGTTGCCTCCAGATCGGGTGAGCAGTTCTTC. This encodes CASSLVASRSGEQFF. The full variable domain, its missing parts supplied by reference TRBV11-2 and TRBJ2-1, is EAGVAQSPRYKIIEKRQSVAFWCNPISGHATLYWYQQILGQGPKLLIQFQNNGVVDDSQLPKDRFSAERLKGVDSTLKIQPAKLEDSAVYLCASSLVASRSGEQFFGPGTRLTVL.

V is TRBV7-8 and J is TRBJ1-2; TRBD1 aligns across 7 bases. J was trimmed by 0 bases and V by 5 bases; bases with no gene match: 9. Germline CDR1 and CDR2: SGHVS and FQNEAQ. The CDR3 has 16 amino acids. In DNA form, the CDR3 reads TGTGCCAGCAGCCGGGACAGCCCCCCTACTAACTATGGCTACACCTTC. Its protein product is CASSRDSPPTNYGYTF.

This rearrangement joins TRBV2 to TRBJ2-5, with TRBD1 matching 9 bases. This CDR3 is built from 14 residues. CDR1 and CDR2 (germline): SNHLY, FYNNEI. After removal of 8 bases from V and 1 base from J, the junction contained 5 bases not matched to a gene. CDR3 nucleotides: TGTGCCAGCGGACAGGGGCCATCCCAAGAGACCCAGTACTTC. Protein: CASGQGPSQETQYF.

Here the CDR3 reads CASSRWTGYTDTQYF. The CDR3 DNA is TGTGCCAGCAGCCGGTGGACAGGGTACACAGATACGCAGTATTTT. The rearrangement links TRBV14 to TRBJ2-3; the match to TRBD1 covers 8 bases. Germline CDR1 and CDR2: SGHDN and FVKESK. This CDR3 is built from 15 residues. Germline trimming cut 4 bases from V and 2 bases from J; bases unmatched to any gene: 5.

The chain uses TRBV9 and TRBJ1-4, with 10 bases matching TRBD1. Germline CDR1 and CDR2: SGDLS and YYNGEE. This CDR3 region has 17 residues. The junction had 9 bases not matched to a gene; V was cut back by 0 bases and J by 7 bases. CDR3 in amino acids: CASSVGTGGTGVEKLFF. The CDR3 DNA is TGTGCCAGCAGCGTAGGGACAGGAGGGACAGGGGTTGAAAAACTGTTTTTT. Variable domain in full (rest from reference TRBV9 and TRBJ1-4): DSGVTQTPKHLITATGQRVTLRCSPRSGDLSVYWYQQSLDQGLQFLIQYYNGEERAKGNILERFSAQQFPDLHSELNLSSLELGDSALYFCASSVGTGGTGVEKLFFGSGTQLSVL.

The V call is TRBV9, the J call TRBJ1-4; D not certain. Trimming cost V 3 bases and J 0 bases, with 9 bases left between them. From germline, CDR1 is SGDLS and CDR2 YYNGEE. This CDR3 has 15 residues. CDR3 coding DNA: TGTGCCAGCAGCGCCGACATAACAACTAATGAAAAACTGTTTTTT. Translated, it gives CASSADITTNEKLFF.

The V gene is TRBV12-3 or TRBV12-4, the J gene TRBJ1-6, with D hard to call. This CDR3 comprises 12 residues. V shed 4 bases and J shed 5 bases, with 3 bases lying between them. Written as DNA, the CDR3 is TGTGCCAGCAGTTCAAATAATTCACCCCTCCACTTT. This sequence encodes CASSSNNSPLHF.

This chain links TRBV18 with TRBJ1-5; D is unresolved. The germline V gene encodes CDR1 KGHSH and CDR2 LQKENI. Trimming stripped 3 bases from V and 2 bases from J, with 8 bases between. CDR3 length equals 14 residues. The CDR3: CASSPLEGNQPQHF. The DNA for the CDR3 is TGTGCCAGCTCACCGTTGGAGGGCAATCAGCCCCAGCATTTT.